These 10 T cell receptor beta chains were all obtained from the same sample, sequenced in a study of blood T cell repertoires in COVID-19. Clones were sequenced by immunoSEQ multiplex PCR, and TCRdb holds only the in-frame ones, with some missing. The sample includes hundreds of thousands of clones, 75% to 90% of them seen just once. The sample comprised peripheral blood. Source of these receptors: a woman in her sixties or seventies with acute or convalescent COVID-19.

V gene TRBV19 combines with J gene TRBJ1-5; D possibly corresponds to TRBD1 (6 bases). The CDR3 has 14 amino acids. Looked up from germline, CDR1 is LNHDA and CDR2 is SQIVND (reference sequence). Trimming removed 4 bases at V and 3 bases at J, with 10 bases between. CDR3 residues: CASSKTGPNQPQHF. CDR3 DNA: TGTGCCAGTAGTAAAACAGGGCCCAATCAGCCCCAGCATTTT.

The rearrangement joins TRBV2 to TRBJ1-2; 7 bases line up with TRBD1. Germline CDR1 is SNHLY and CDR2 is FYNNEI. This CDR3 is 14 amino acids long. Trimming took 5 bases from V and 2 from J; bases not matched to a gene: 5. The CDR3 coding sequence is TGTGCCAGCAGTTCAGGACAGGTGAACTATGGCTACACCTTC. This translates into CASSSGQVNYGYTF.

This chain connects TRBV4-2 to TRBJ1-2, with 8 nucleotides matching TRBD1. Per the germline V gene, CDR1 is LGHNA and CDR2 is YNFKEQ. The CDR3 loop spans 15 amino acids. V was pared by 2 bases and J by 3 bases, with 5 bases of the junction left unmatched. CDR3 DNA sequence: TGTGCCAGCAGCCAACAGTCGACAGGGGACTATGGCTACACCTTC. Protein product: CASSQQSTGDYGYTF.

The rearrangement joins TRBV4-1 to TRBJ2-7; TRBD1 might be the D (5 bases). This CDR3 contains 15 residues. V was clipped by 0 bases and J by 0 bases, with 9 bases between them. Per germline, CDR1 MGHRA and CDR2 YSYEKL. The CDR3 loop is CASSQDEQGSYEQYF. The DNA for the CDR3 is TGCGCCAGCAGCCAAGACGAGCAGGGCTCCTACGAGCAGTACTTC.

The CDR3 bases are TGTGCCAGCAGCTTGCGGGCAGATTCACCCCTCCACTTT. This sequence encodes CASSLRADSPLHF. The V call is TRBV7-7, the J call TRBJ1-6, with unresolved D. Trimming left V 3 bases short and J 8 bases short, with 8 bases between. CDR1 and CDR2 from the germline V gene are SSHAT and FNYEAQ (reference sequence). This CDR3 comprises 13 residues.

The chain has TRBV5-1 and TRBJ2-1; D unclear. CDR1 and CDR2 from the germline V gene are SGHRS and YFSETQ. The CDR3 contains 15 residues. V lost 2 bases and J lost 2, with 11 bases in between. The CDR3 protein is CASSLDSRTYNEQFF. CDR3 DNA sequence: TGCGCCAGCAGCTTAGATAGCCGGACCTACAATGAGCAGTTCTTC.

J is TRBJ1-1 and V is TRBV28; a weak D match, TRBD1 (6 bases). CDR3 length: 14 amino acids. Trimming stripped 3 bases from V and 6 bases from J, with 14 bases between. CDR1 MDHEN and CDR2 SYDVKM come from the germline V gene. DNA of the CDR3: TGTGCCAGCAGTTTGTTCACAGGGAGCCCTGAAGCTTTCTTT. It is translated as CASSLFTGSPEAFF. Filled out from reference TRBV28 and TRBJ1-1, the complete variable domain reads DVKVTQSSRYLVKRTGEKVFLECVQDMDHENMFWYRQDPGLGLRLIYFSYDVKMKEKGDIPEGYSVSREKKERFSLILESASTNQTSMYLCASSLFTGSPEAFFGQGTRLTVV.

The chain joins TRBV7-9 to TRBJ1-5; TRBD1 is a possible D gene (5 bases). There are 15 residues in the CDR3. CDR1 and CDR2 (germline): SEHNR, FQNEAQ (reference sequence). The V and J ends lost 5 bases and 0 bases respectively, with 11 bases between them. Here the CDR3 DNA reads TGTGCCAGCAGCCCTGCCAGGGTTAGCAATCAGCCCCAGCATTTT. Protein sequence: CASSPARVSNQPQHF.

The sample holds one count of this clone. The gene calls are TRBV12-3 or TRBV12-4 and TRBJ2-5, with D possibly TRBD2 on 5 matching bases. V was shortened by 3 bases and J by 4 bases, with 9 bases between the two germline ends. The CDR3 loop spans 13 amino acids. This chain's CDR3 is CASSFGVRETQYF. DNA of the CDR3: TGTGCCAGCAGTTTCGGGGTACGAGAGACCCAGTACTTC.

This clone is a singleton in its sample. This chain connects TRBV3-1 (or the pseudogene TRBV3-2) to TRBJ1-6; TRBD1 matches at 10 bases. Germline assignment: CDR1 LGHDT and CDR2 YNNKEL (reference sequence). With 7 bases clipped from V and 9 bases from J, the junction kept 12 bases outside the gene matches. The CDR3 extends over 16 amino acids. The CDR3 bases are TGTGCCAGCACCAGGCAAGACAGGGGGCGCTTTTCACCCCTCCACTTT. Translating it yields CASTRQDRGRFSPLHF.